Shown below are 11 T cell receptor beta chains from a single sample sequenced in a study of tissue T cells after allogeneic stem cell transplantation. Profiling relied on immunoSEQ multiplex PCR, and the TCRdb table lists in-frame clones only, not all of them. This table has roughly 4,600 clones, 49% appearing once. Time point of the sample: mouse harvest day 14 after allogeneic transplant. The graft held 10^6 splenic CD5+ T cells and 10^7 T-cell-depleted bone marrow cells. Sequenced sample: lymph node tissue. These receptors all stem from a female BALB/c mouse given C57BL/6 T cells with graft-versus-host disease after an allogeneic hematopoietic cell transplant.

Comments on this clone: Gene names and germline match the mouse. The DNA ends 1 residue before the CDR3 does, and the rest of the CDR3 is filled in from the germline J gene. The chain is built from TRBV4 and TRBJ2-7, with 8 bases identical to TRBD2. The V gene end was trimmed by 4 bases and the J gene end by 6 bases; junction bases not matched to a gene: 2. Germline CDR1 is LGHDT and CDR2 is YNNKQL (reference sequence). The CDR3 covers 12 residues. This CDR3 is CASSLTGVEQYF. The sequenced part of the CDR3 DNA is TGTGCCAGCAGCTTGACTGGGGTTGAACAGTAC.

This clone was found a few times. Genes and germline are mouse. The read is 1 residue too short to cover the CDR3 end, so that end is filled in from the germline J gene. The chain has TRBV3 and TRBJ2-1; no firm D call. Deletions cut 4 bases from V and 4 bases from J, with 8 bases between. The CDR3 consists of 13 residues. Germline CDR1 and CDR2: SNHLY and FYNGKV (reference sequence). The covered CDR3 bases are TGTGCCAGCAGCTCGACAATTTATGCTGAGCAGTTC. It codes for CASSSTIYAEQF. The full CDR3 protein reads CASSSTIYAEQFF. The variable domain in full, with the rest retrieved from reference TRBV3 and TRBJ2-1, is GPKVLQIPSHQIIDMGQMVTLNCDPVSNHLYFYWYKQILGQQMEFLVNFYNGKVMEKSKLFKDQFSVERPDGSYFTLKIQPTALEDSAVYFCASSSTIYAEQFFGPGTRLTVL.

By frequency in the sample, this clone is medium-sized. Gene names follow the mouse nomenclature. The read ends 1 residue shy of where the CDR3 ends; the end is completed using the germline J gene. The chain carries TRBV23 and TRBJ2-7; the D call of TRBD1 is as the table states it, not checked on the DNA. The germline CDR1 and CDR2 sequences are KGHTA and FQNQQP. The CDR3 covers 13 residues. The CDR3 spells CSSSRDSSYEQYF. CDR3 DNA (partial): TGCTCCAGCAGTCGAGACAGTTCATATGAACAGTAC.

This clone was picked up a small number of times. The gene symbols are mouse symbols. The read halts 1 residue ahead of the CDR3 end, with the missing end drawn from the germline J gene. The chain couples TRBV13-1 to TRBJ1-1, with TRBD1 identical over 7 bases. Trimming cost V 5 bases and J 1 base; bases outside gene matches: 2. There are 13 residues in the CDR3. CDR1 and CDR2 (germline): NSHNY, SYGAGN. The CDR3 DNA, read in part, is TGTGCCAGCAGGTGGACAGGGAACACAGAAGTCTTC. Its protein is CASRWTGNTEVF. The CDR3 in its entirety is CASRWTGNTEVFF.

Note on this clone: Any gene name here is a mouse gene name. The CDR3 end is not reached by the read, which stops 1 residue before it; the germline J gene fills it in. The chain joins TRBV13-2 to TRBJ2-4; tentative D call: TRBD1 (6 bases). Trimming removed 5 bases at V and 5 bases at J, with 9 bases between. Germline-derived CDR1 and CDR2 are NNHNN and SYGAGS (reference sequence). This CDR3 is 12 amino acids long. This CDR3 is CASGGQSNTLYF. The sequenced part of the CDR3 DNA is TGTGCCAGCGGGGGACAATCAAACACCTTGTAC.

To note about this clone: Mouse gene names apply. Read coverage stops 1 residue before the CDR3 terminus; the germline J gene supplies the remainder. The gene calls are TRBV15 and TRBJ2-4; 7 positions match TRBD2. This CDR3 is 14 amino acids long. Germline CDR1 is SGHND and CDR2 is FRSKSL. With V trimmed by 6 bases and J by 0 bases, 3 bases remained unmatched. The sequenced part of the CDR3 DNA is TGTGCCAGCAGGACTGGGACTAGTCAAAACACCTTGTAC. Translation gives CASRTGTSQNTLY. The full CDR3 protein is CASRTGTSQNTLYF.

As concerns this clone: Gene labels here are mouse ones. The CDR3 is cut off 1 residue early in the read; its end comes from the germline J gene. The chain has TRBV3 and TRBJ2-3; 11 bases line up with TRBD2. Losses at the gene ends were 5 bases for V and 0 bases for J; bases not matched to a gene: 4. The CDR3 has 16 amino acids. CDR1 SNHLY and CDR2 FYNGKV come from the germline V gene (reference sequence). The CDR3 reads CASSLTGGASAETLYF. CDR3 DNA (partial): TGTGCCAGCAGCCTAACTGGGGGGGCGAGTGCAGAAACGCTGTAT.

About this clone: Gene names refer to mouse genes. The read comes to an end 1 residue before the CDR3 does, leaving the germline J gene to fill in the end. At the DNA level, this CDR3 is encoded by other sequences in the same sample as well. This rearrangement joins TRBV5 to TRBJ1-3, with a possible D match to TRBD1 (6 bases). Deletions cut 4 bases from V and 1 base from J, with 8 bases between. The germline V gene has CDR1 LGHNA and CDR2 YNLKQL (reference sequence). The CDR3 extends over 14 amino acids. The CDR3 loop is CASSPQGSGNTLYF. The part of the CDR3 DNA that was read is TGTGCCAGCAGCCCCCAGGGGTCTGGAAATACGCTCTAT.

Concerning this clone: Gene names and germline match the mouse. The missing CDR3 end, 1 residue past where the read stops, is filled in from the germline J gene. J is TRBJ1-1 and V is TRBV26; 8 positions match TRBD1. The CDR3 sequence is 13 residues long. Per the germline V gene, CDR1 is KGHPV and CDR2 is FQNQEV (reference sequence). V lost 6 bases to trimming and J lost 4 bases; unmatched junction nucleotides: 4. The CDR3 loop is CASSLDRGTEVFF. CDR3 bases read: TGTGCCAGCAGCCTCGACAGGGGCACAGAAGTCTTC.

Worth noting for this clone: Gene names are mouse gene names. Read data end 1 residue before the CDR3 end; the end is taken from the germline J gene. The rearrangement uses TRBV13-1 and TRBJ1-6, with D uncertain. TRBJ1-6 is an open reading frame whose function is uncertain. Germline-derived CDR1 and CDR2 are NSHNY and SYGAGN. The CDR3 covers 11 residues. With 5 bases removed from V and 6 bases from J, the gap between germline ends came to 3 bases. CDR3 sequence: CASRANSPLYF. The DNA read from the CDR3 is TGTGCCAGCAGGGCTAATTCGCCCCTCTAC.

On this clone: Gene names and germline match the mouse. The read stops 1 residue short of the end of the CDR3; the missing end is completed from the germline J gene. The rearrangement uses TRBV23 and TRBJ1-1; TRBD1 was called by the table and not checked on the DNA. The CDR3 covers 14 residues. Germline V gene lookup returns CDR1 KGHTA and CDR2 FQNQQP. The CDR3: CSSSHGTGNTEVFF. Partial CDR3 DNA: TGCTCCAGCAGTCACGGGACAGGAAACACAGAAGTCTTC.